Each of the 32 T cell receptor beta chains below was sequenced from the same sample in a study of shared clonotypes between healthy human individuals. Clones were read by immunoSEQ multiplex PCR, and TCRdb kept only the in-frame ones, dropping some. The sample yields about 1,500,000 clones, roughly 95% seen once. Sequenced: naive CD4+ T cells sorted from blood. Subset of the sample: CD45RA+ positively selected. The origin of the receptors is a young man in good health.

V usage is TRBV7-9 and J usage is TRBJ1-1; D is unresolved. CDR1 and CDR2 from the germline V gene are SEHNR and FQNEAQ (reference sequence). V was pared by 5 bases and J by 1 base, with 17 bases between. The CDR3 length is 16 residues. DNA for the CDR3: TGTGCCAGCAGCACCGACCCACAGATACCGAACACTGAAGCTTTCTTT. It specifies CASSTDPQIPNTEAFF.

The chain uses TRBV9 and TRBJ2-7; 7 bases match TRBD2. CDR3 length: 17 residues. The junction had 11 bases not matched to a gene; V was cut back by 0 bases and J by 2 bases. Germline CDR1 is SGDLS and CDR2 is YYNGEE. CDR3 amino acids: CASSVAGEGTHPYEQYF. CDR3 nucleotide sequence: TGTGCCAGCAGCGTAGCTGGGGAGGGAACCCACCCCTACGAGCAGTACTTC.

The J gene is TRBJ2-1, the V gene TRBV19; TRBD2 matches 11 bases. This CDR3 spans 15 amino acids. With V trimmed by 5 bases and J by 4 bases, 4 bases remained unmatched. Germline values: CDR1 LNHDA, CDR2 SQIVND (reference sequence). CDR3 in DNA: TGTGCCAGTAGTGTTATAGCGGGAGGGTACAATGAGCAGTTCTTC. It encodes CASSVIAGGYNEQFF.

This sequence joins TRBV5-1 and TRBJ2-5; D may correspond to TRBD1 or TRBD2 (5 bases each). CDR3 length equals 16 residues. Germline V lookup: CDR1 SGHRS, CDR2 YFSETQ. V gave up 0 bases and J gave up 2 bases, with 14 bases separating them. The CDR3 DNA reads as TGCGCCAGCAGCTTGGGGGGACGCATAGCACAAGAGACCCAGTACTTC. This codes for CASSLGGRIAQETQYF. The full variable domain, rest sourced from reference TRBV5-1 and TRBJ2-5, is KAGVTQTPRYLIKTRGQQVTLSCSPISGHRSVSWYQQTPGQGLQFLFEYFSETQRNKGNFPGRFSGRQFSNSRSEMNVSTLELGDSALYLCASSLGGRIAQETQYFGPGTRLLVL.

This CDR3 reads CATTTNAGTGWREQYF. The CDR3, as DNA: TGTGCCACAACAACAAACGCCGGGACAGGGTGGCGCGAGCAGTACTTC. The chain links TRBV10-3 to TRBJ2-7, with 9 bases aligning to TRBD1. CDR3 length equals 16 residues. CDR1 is ENHRY, CDR2 SYGVKD, per germline. Trimming removed 10 bases from V and 6 bases from J; junction bases left unmatched: 19.

As for this clone: Other DNA sequences within the sample encode an identical CDR3. The J gene is TRBJ2-2, the V gene TRBV6-5; D remains unclear. V was trimmed by 1 base and J by 2 bases, leaving 5 bases between them. This CDR3 is 14 amino acids long. From germline, CDR1 is MNHEY and CDR2 SVGAGI. The CDR3 sequence: CASSYWGNTGELFF. DNA of the CDR3: TGTGCCAGCAGTTACTGGGGAAACACCGGGGAGCTGTTTTTT.

V usage is TRBV11-3 and J usage is TRBJ2-1, with D uncertain. The CDR3 covers 14 residues. V dropped 4 bases and J dropped 5 bases, with 12 bases sitting between them. Germline CDR1 SGHNT, CDR2 YENEEA. The CDR3 bases are TGTGCCAGCAGCTCCCGTCGTTCGGACAATGAGCAGTTCTTC. Protein product: CASSSRRSDNEQFF.

This chain uses TRBV7-9 with TRBJ2-2; D possibly corresponds to TRBD2 (5 bases). The germline V gene encodes CDR1 SEHNR and CDR2 FQNEAQ (reference sequence). Trimming shortened V by 11 bases and J by 2 bases, and 15 bases separated the two germline ends. This CDR3 comprises 14 residues. The CDR3 region is CACPVAINTGELFF. Written as DNA, the CDR3 is TGTGCCTGCCCTGTAGCGATTAACACCGGGGAGCTGTTTTTT.

The V call is TRBV27, the J call TRBJ2-3, with 7 bases matching TRBD1. CDR3 size: 13 residues. Germline assignment: CDR1 MNHEY and CDR2 SMNVEV (reference sequence). The trim removed 3 bases at V and 7 bases at J, leaving 4 bases unmatched. CDR3 in amino acids: CASSFRDSYTQYF. CDR3 nucleotide sequence: TGTGCCAGCAGTTTCCGGGACAGTTATACGCAGTATTTT.

The V and J genes are TRBV5-6 and TRBJ2-1; D call uncertain. The V gene's germline CDR1 is SGHDT and CDR2 YYEEEE. The CDR3 contains 15 residues. The V end was cut by 3 bases, the J end by 8 bases, with 18 bases between. The CDR3 DNA reads TGTGCCAGCAGCTCTCTTTACTCCAATCAGGATGAGCAGTTCTTC. The encoded protein is CASSSLYSNQDEQFF.

J is TRBJ1-4 and V is TRBV28, with D possibly TRBD1 on 5 matching bases. CDR3 length: 14 residues. The V end lost 9 bases, the J end lost 8 bases, and 19 bases lay between the germline ends. Germline assignment: CDR1 MDHEN and CDR2 SYDVKM. The CDR3 sequence is CASDPGRHQEKLFF. The CDR3 DNA sequence: TGTGCCAGTGACCCGGGACGGCACCAGGAAAAACTGTTTTTT.

The chain carries TRBV28 and TRBJ1-3; TRBD1 might be the D (5 bases). The V gene's germline CDR1 is MDHEN and CDR2 SYDVKM. The CDR3 is 15 residues long. Trimming pared 5 bases from V and 3 bases from J, leaving 14 bases between. The CDR3 protein is CASSVGTIDGNTIYF. DNA of the CDR3: TGTGCCAGCAGTGTGGGGACTATCGATGGAAACACCATATATTTT.

V and J are TRBV4-3 and TRBJ2-5; tentatively, D is TRBD1 (6 bases). Trimming shortened V by 4 bases and J by 5 bases, and 20 bases separated the two germline ends. Per the germline V gene, CDR1 is LGHNA and CDR2 is YSLEER. The CDR3 contains 16 residues. The chain's CDR3 is CASSLNPGTLGETQYF. As DNA, the CDR3 is TGCGCCAGCAGCCTAAATCCCGGGACACTTGGGGAGACCCAGTACTTC.

The gene calls are TRBV28 and TRBJ1-2; possible D gene TRBD1, 5 bases. Germline assignment: CDR1 MDHEN and CDR2 SYDVKM. V was trimmed by 4 bases and J by 14 bases, leaving 20 bases between them. The CDR3 spans 13 residues. CDR3 DNA sequence: TGTGCCAGCAGTTCGTCAACAGGACGCCATTGGACCTTC. Protein product: CASSSSTGRHWTF.

The chain carries TRBV28 and TRBJ2-1; TRBD2 aligns across 9 bases. CDR3 length: 18 amino acids. Per the germline V gene, CDR1 is MDHEN and CDR2 is SYDVKM. V trimming: 9 bases; J trimming: 4 bases; junction bases outside the gene matches: 19. CDR3 nucleotide sequence: TGTGCCAGTGAGGGCAGTGGGACTAGCCCTGTGTCTTACAATGAGCAGTTCTTC. Amino acid sequence: CASEGSGTSPVSYNEQFF.

V usage is TRBV7-2 and J usage is TRBJ2-7; 11 nucleotides agree with TRBD2. V lost 3 bases and J lost 1; bases outside the gene matches: 5. The CDR3 sequence is 16 residues long. Germline assignment: CDR1 SGHTA and CDR2 FQGNSA. Here the CDR3 reads CASSFPSGRRSYEQYF. DNA for the CDR3: TGTGCCAGCAGCTTTCCTAGCGGGAGGCGATCCTACGAGCAGTACTTC.

The chain's CDR3 is CASSFRGDYNEQFF. The CDR3 DNA sequence: TGTGCCAGCAGCTTCAGGGGGGATTACAATGAGCAGTTCTTC. This chain links TRBV27 with TRBJ2-1, with D possibly being TRBD1 (7 bases). CDR3 length: 14 residues. The germline V gene encodes CDR1 MNHEY and CDR2 SMNVEV (reference sequence). The V gene lost 6 bases and the J gene lost 4 bases, with 13 bases spanning the gap.

In nucleotides, the CDR3 is TGTGCCAGCTCACCACTTAGAACTAGCGGGAGGAGCTCCTACGAGCAGTACTTC. Encoded protein: CASSPLRTSGRSSYEQYF. The V gene is TRBV18, the J gene TRBJ2-7; TRBD2 agrees at 12 bases. Germline assignment: CDR1 KGHSH and CDR2 LQKENI. The CDR3 totals 18 residues. J lost 0 bases, V lost 1 base, and 7 bases had no gene match. Full variable domain (remainder filled in from reference TRBV18 and TRBJ2-7): NAGVMQNPRHLVRRRGQEARLRCSPMKGHSHVYWYRQLPEEGLKFMVYLQKENIIDESGMPKERFSAEFPKEGPSILRIQQVVRGDSAAYFCASSPLRTSGRSSYEQYFGPGTRLTVT.

The CDR3, as DNA: TGTGCCAGCTCACCGATTAGCGGGATGAACTACGAGCAGTACTTC. Protein product: CASSPISGMNYEQYF. This chain uses TRBV18 with TRBJ2-7, with 8 bases lining up with TRBD2. Per germline, CDR1 KGHSH and CDR2 LQKENI. The trim removed 3 bases at V and 3 bases at J, leaving 7 bases unmatched. The length of the CDR3 is 15 residues.

The chain employs TRBV2 and TRBJ2-4; 13 bases are shared with TRBD2. Germline CDR1 reads SNHLY; CDR2 reads FYNNEI. The CDR3 is 12 amino acids. V was pared by 10 bases and J by 8 bases, with 2 bases of the junction left unmatched. CDR3 protein: CATGLAGDIQYF. The CDR3, as DNA: TGTGCCACCGGACTAGCGGGAGACATTCAGTACTTC.

This chain links TRBV6-1 with TRBJ2-1; D perhaps matches TRBD2 (6 bases). Germline V CDR1 and CDR2: MNHNS, SASEGT. The ends were cut back, 2 bases at V and 3 bases at J, with 17 bases in the middle. This CDR3 is 17 amino acids long. The DNA for the CDR3 is TGTGCCAGCAGTGAAATGTACGGGGACTCCCTCTACAATGAGCAGTTCTTC. Translated: CASSEMYGDSLYNEQFF.

This clone was detected only a few times. The chain joins TRBV9 to TRBJ2-2; TRBD2 matches at 9 bases. The length of the CDR3 is 14 residues. V was pared by 8 bases and J by 3 bases, with 5 bases of the junction left unmatched. The germline CDR1 and CDR2 sequences are SGDLS and YYNGEE. DNA of the CDR3: TGTGCCAGTCGGACTAGCGACCACACCGGGGAGCTGTTTTTT. It yields the protein CASRTSDHTGELFF.

J is TRBJ1-2 and V is TRBV5-1; TRBD1 agrees at 7 bases. Germline assignment: CDR1 SGHRS and CDR2 YFSETQ. The CDR3 runs to 16 residues. V was clipped by 10 bases and J by 0 bases; unmatched bases: 15. The CDR3, as DNA: TGCGCCGGCTGGGGGCCAGGGGGGAACCCTAACTATGGCTACACCTTC. The encoded protein is CAGWGPGGNPNYGYTF. The full variable domain, in which reference TRBV5-1 and TRBJ1-2 provide the parts outside the CDR3, is KAGVTQTPRYLIKTRGQQVTLSCSPISGHRSVSWYQQTPGQGLQFLFEYFSETQRNKGNFPGRFSGRQFSNSRSEMNVSTLELGDSALYLCAGWGPGGNPNYGYTFGSGTRLTVV.

This rearrangement joins TRBV10-3 to TRBJ2-7; D is perhaps TRBD2 (5 bases). This CDR3 is 13 amino acids long. Germline V gives CDR1 ENHRY, CDR2 SYGVKD. Trimming took off 10 bases at V and 6 bases at J, with 19 bases between the two ends. The CDR3 DNA reads TGTGCCACACGGGCGGAGGCAGTGGGCGAGCAGTACTTC. This codes for CATRAEAVGEQYF.

The chain couples TRBV2 to TRBJ2-3; the match to TRBD2 covers 11 bases. This CDR3 has 16 amino acids. The trim removed 6 bases at V and 3 bases at J, leaving 8 bases unmatched. Germline CDR1 reads SNHLY; CDR2 reads FYNNEI. In DNA, the CDR3 is TGTGCCAGCAGGATGGGACTAGCGGTGGGTACAGATACGCAGTATTTT. Translation gives CASRMGLAVGTDTQYF.

The chain recombines TRBV2 with TRBJ2-1, with unresolved D. Germline assignment: CDR1 SNHLY and CDR2 FYNNEI. This CDR3 region has 14 residues. Trimming cost V 2 bases and J 2 bases, with 7 bases left between them. The CDR3 sequence: CASSESGPYNEQFF. CDR3 sequence (DNA): TGTGCCAGCAGTGAATCCGGGCCCTACAATGAGCAGTTCTTC.

This chain links TRBV2 with TRBJ1-1, with TRBD1 identical over 7 bases. The ends lost 5 bases at V and 3 bases at J; junction bases unmatched: 6. This CDR3 region has 14 residues. CDR1 and CDR2 from the germline V gene are SNHLY and FYNNEI. As DNA, the CDR3 is TGTGCCAGCAGTTCACAGGGGTCAGACACTGAAGCTTTCTTT. This translates into CASSSQGSDTEAFF.

In regard to this clone: Mismatch with germline at one junction end may stem from a read error. This rearrangement joins TRBV19 to TRBJ2-2, with D unresolved. CDR3 length: 12 residues. The germline CDR1 and CDR2 sequences are LNHDA and SQIVND (reference sequence). The CDR3 coding sequence is TGTGCCAGTAAAGGGAACAGCGGGGAGCTGTTTTTT. The encoded protein is CASKGNSGELFF.

This clone appeared a single time. This sequence joins TRBV2 and TRBJ2-3; TRBD1 matches at 7 bases. J was trimmed by 2 bases and V by 3 bases; bases with no gene match: 5. Germline assignment: CDR1 SNHLY and CDR2 FYNNEI. This CDR3 is built from 15 residues. The CDR3 nucleotides read TGTGCCAGCAGTGACGGGACAGAGAACACAGATACGCAGTATTTT. Protein: CASSDGTENTDTQYF.

CDR3 sequence: CAWKTGLAGVGGGVETQYF. The CDR3 DNA reads TGTGCCTGGAAAACGGGACTAGCGGGAGTAGGGGGAGGGGTGGAGACCCAGTACTTC. The chain employs TRBV30 and TRBJ2-5, with 14 bases lining up with TRBD2. The germline V gene encodes CDR1 GTSNPN and CDR2 SVGIG (reference sequence). CDR3 size: 19 residues. J lost 5 bases, V lost 4 bases, and 18 bases had no gene match.

V is TRBV27 and J is TRBJ2-5; 7 bases line up with TRBD2. The CDR3 sequence is 18 residues long. Germline loops: CDR1 MNHEY, CDR2 SMNVEV (reference sequence). With V trimmed by 3 bases and J by 4 bases, 17 bases remained unmatched. CDR3 in amino acids: CASSFWTRERGHGETQYF. The CDR3 coding sequence is TGTGCCAGCAGTTTCTGGACGCGAGAGCGGGGCCACGGAGAGACCCAGTACTTC.

As concerns this clone: Other nucleotide sequences in the sample specify the same CDR3. V is TRBV18 and J is TRBJ2-7; D possibly uses TRBD1 or TRBD2 (5 bases each). V shed 1 base and J shed 3 bases, with 16 bases lying between them. Germline-derived CDR1 and CDR2 are KGHSH and LQKENI. The CDR3 is made up of 16 amino acids. CDR3: CASSPQAREGYYEQYF. As DNA, the CDR3 is TGTGCCAGCTCACCACAGGCAAGAGAGGGGTACTACGAGCAGTACTTC.